This TCR beta chain was recorded in a study of CD8+ T cells in alopecia areata. Treatment given: oral pan-JAK inhibitor, 5-10 mg twice daily. To note about this clone: The antigen remains unidentified.

CDR3 size: 12 residues. Per the germline V gene, CDR1 is SQVTM and CDR2 is ANQGSEA. V lost 7 bases and J 3 bases, leaving 12 bases between the germline ends. Study results and caveats: Clonality exceeded that of normal scalp in lesional scalp, most notably in alopecia totalis/universalis. Many expanded lesional clones persisted in scalp and blood during tofacitinib.

RNA extraction and reverse transcription yielded cDNA as sequencing template. Assay: immunoSEQ multiplex PCR; the TCRdb copy retains only in-frame clones and omits some. The table has about 190,000 clones, around three fifths seen once; the top ten hold 1.3%. The sequencing used CD4+ T cells sorted from blood, collected around week 50, from a patient treated with tofacitinib. This TCR was recovered from a human donor with alopecia areata. The chain carries TRBV29-1 and TRBJ1-1, with a tentative D call TRBD1 (5 bases). CDR3 protein: CSALEGHTEAFF. The CDR3 bases are TGCAGCGCCCTCGAGGGACACACTGAAGCTTTCTTT.